The next 5 T cell receptor beta chains were all read from a single sample in a study of STAT5B mutations in CD4+ large granular lymphocyte leukemia. TCRdb's table, derived via immunoSEQ multiplex PCR, lists solely in-frame clones and lacks some. Of 20,000 or so clones listed, around 75% were seen once; the top ten hold roughly 4%. Sequencing was carried out using CD4+ T cells from blood buffy coats. These receptors all come from a human donor in good health.

To note about this clone: Other nucleotide sequences from this sample produce the same CDR3. V usage is TRBV6-5 and J usage is TRBJ2-7; 7 bases map to TRBD1. J gave up 4 bases and V 6 bases, and 9 bases lay outside the gene matches. The CDR3 contains 14 residues. Per the germline V gene, CDR1 is MNHEY and CDR2 is SVGAGI. The CDR3 nucleotides are TGTGCCAGCAGCTGGACAGGAGGACCGTACGAGCAGTACTTC. Protein product: CASSWTGGPYEQYF.

The V call is TRBV18, the J call TRBJ1-3; D is unclear. CDR1 and CDR2 from the germline V gene are KGHSH and LQKENI. The CDR3 contains 13 residues. Deletions cut 2 bases from V and 3 bases from J, with 5 bases between. The CDR3 is CASSPVSGNTIYF. The CDR3 region has the DNA TGTGCCAGCTCACCAGTGAGTGGAAACACCATATATTTT.

The rearrangement uses TRBV5-6 and TRBJ1-4, with D perhaps TRBD1 (5 bases). The CDR3 covers 15 residues. The V gene's germline CDR1 is SGHDT and CDR2 YYEEEE. The V end was cut by 0 bases, the J end by 1 base, with 7 bases between. This CDR3 reads CASSLGGLTNEKLFF. The CDR3 DNA is TGTGCCAGCAGCTTGGGGGGGTTAACTAATGAAAAACTGTTTTTT.

J is TRBJ1-5 and V is TRBV2; D might be TRBD1 (5 bases). There are 13 residues in the CDR3. Germline CDR1 and CDR2: SNHLY and FYNNEI. Deletions cut 7 bases from V and 7 bases from J, with 14 bases between. In DNA, the CDR3 is TGTGCCAGCATGGGGGGGAGAGAGCAGCCCCAGCATTTT. It is translated as CASMGGREQPQHF.

The V gene is TRBV6-5, the J gene TRBJ2-1; D not certain. The CDR3 covers 12 residues. CDR1 and CDR2 (germline): MNHEY, SVGAGI. The ends were cut back, 7 bases at V and 1 base at J, with 5 bases in the middle. CDR3 in DNA: TGTGCCAGCACCGCTTCCTACAATGAGCAGTTCTTC. It translates to CASTASYNEQFF.